These 21 T cell receptor beta chains originate from one sample sequenced in a study of T cell responses to AZD1222 COVID-19 vaccine. TCRdb's table, derived via immunoSEQ multiplex PCR, lists solely in-frame clones and lacks some. This sample yields around 96,000 clones, of which around 84% are seen a single time; roughly 5.6% belongs to the top ten. The sequenced sample was peripheral blood, obtained 28 days after the second AZD1222 dose. The receptor set was obtained from an adult who received the AZD1222 COVID-19 vaccine.

V gene TRBV6-5 combines with J gene TRBJ2-7; D is uncertain. Germline CDR1 is MNHEY and CDR2 is SVGAGI. V shed 8 bases and J shed 3 bases, with 8 bases lying between them. The CDR3 length is 11 residues. The CDR3: CASGPIYEQYF. In nucleotides, the CDR3 is TGTGCCAGCGGCCCAATCTACGAGCAGTACTTC.

The table lists this clone with a few counts. The genes are TRBV27 and TRBJ2-1, with TRBD2 identical over 13 bases. This CDR3 has 15 amino acids. Germline V gene sequence: CDR1 MNHEY, CDR2 SMNVEV (reference sequence). V lost 7 bases, J lost 13 bases, and 13 bases stayed unmatched. In DNA form, the CDR3 reads TGTGCCAGCACCTCGTGGACTAGCGGGAGACAGGCACAGTTCTTC. Translating gives CASTSWTSGRQAQFF.

The chain employs TRBV29-1 and TRBJ2-3, with a tentative D call TRBD1 (6 bases). This CDR3 region has 12 residues. The germline gives CDR1 SQVTM, CDR2 ANQGSEA. Trimming pared 1 base from V and 4 bases from J, leaving 6 bases between. The CDR3 DNA sequence: TGCAGCGTTGAAGCAGGGGCAGATACGCAGTATTTT. This codes for CSVEAGADTQYF.

The V gene is TRBV9, the J gene TRBJ2-7, with 12 bases that match TRBD2. Trimming at V came to 0 bases and at J to 3 bases, leaving 4 bases not matched to a gene. CDR3 length: 16 amino acids. The V gene's germline CDR1 is SGDLS and CDR2 YYNGEE. This chain's CDR3 is CASSVGPSGRDYEQYF. As DNA, the CDR3 is TGTGCCAGCAGCGTAGGGCCTAGCGGGAGGGACTACGAGCAGTACTTC. Full variable domain (rest looked up from reference TRBV9 and TRBJ2-7): DSGVTQTPKHLITATGQRVTLRCSPRSGDLSVYWYQQSLDQGLQFLIQYYNGEERAKGNILERFSAQQFPDLHSELNLSSLELGDSALYFCASSVGPSGRDYEQYFGPGTRLTVT.

The chain uses TRBV28 and TRBJ1-2; D is unclear. Germline V gives CDR1 MDHEN, CDR2 SYDVKM. This CDR3 comprises 12 residues. Trimming removed 2 bases from V and 8 bases from J, with 9 bases in between. CDR3 loop: CASSLVTGGYTF. In DNA, the CDR3 is TGTGCCAGCAGTTTAGTCACGGGGGGCTACACCTTC.

With respect to this clone: The sample carries other DNA sequences with the same CDR3. This sequence joins TRBV18 and TRBJ1-5; D possibly corresponds to TRBD1 (6 bases). This CDR3 has 14 residues. The germline V and J ends were trimmed by 0 bases and 7 bases, with 10 bases remaining between them. Germline V gene lookup returns CDR1 KGHSH and CDR2 LQKENI. CDR3 amino acids: CASSPPGGGQPQHF. CDR3 nucleotides: TGTGCCAGCTCACCACCGGGGGGCGGACAGCCCCAGCATTTT. The variable domain in full, with the rest retrieved from reference TRBV18 and TRBJ1-5, is NAGVMQNPRHLVRRRGQEARLRCSPMKGHSHVYWYRQLPEEGLKFMVYLQKENIIDESGMPKERFSAEFPKEGPSILRIQQVVRGDSAAYFCASSPPGGGQPQHFGDGTRLSIL.

CDR3 coding DNA: TGTGCCAGCAGCGTTGGAGCGAGGGAGTACAATGAGCAGTTCTTC. It codes for CASSVGAREYNEQFF. The chain joins TRBV9 to TRBJ2-1; D might be TRBD2 (5 bases). CDR1 and CDR2 (germline): SGDLS, YYNGEE. CDR3 length: 15 amino acids. V lost 2 bases and J lost 4, with 13 bases in between.

This clone was detected a few times. The V gene is TRBV30, the J gene TRBJ1-5; 7 bases line up with TRBD1. CDR3 size: 14 residues. Germline V gene data show CDR1 as GTSNPN and CDR2 as SVGIG (reference sequence). The ends lost 1 base at V and 6 bases at J; junction bases unmatched: 6. The CDR3: CAWSETGSAQPQHF. CDR3 DNA sequence: TGTGCCTGGAGTGAGACAGGGTCCGCTCAGCCCCAGCATTTT. Complete variable domain (other parts from reference TRBV30 and TRBJ1-5): SQTIHQWPATLVQPVGSPLSLECTVEGTSNPNLYWYRQAAGRGLQLLFYSVGIGQISSEVPQNLSASRPQDRQFILSSKKLLLSDSGFYLCAWSETGSAQPQHFGDGTRLSIL.

This clone appeared a single time. V is TRBV9 and J is TRBJ1-4, with TRBD1 as a possible D gene (6 bases). Germline CDR1 and CDR2: SGDLS and YYNGEE. The V gene lost 0 bases and the J gene lost 3 bases, with 9 bases spanning the gap. The length of the CDR3 is 15 residues. The CDR3 protein is CASSVGRGPNEKLFF. CDR3 sequence (DNA): TGTGCCAGCAGCGTAGGCAGGGGACCTAATGAAAAACTGTTTTTT.

The rearrangement links TRBV7-2 to TRBJ1-3, with D uncertain. The CDR3 consists of 13 residues. From germline, CDR1 is SGHTA and CDR2 FQGNSA. Trimming took 1 base from V and 5 from J, leaving 6 bases between them. CDR3 amino acids: CASSLGTRNTIYF. In DNA form, the CDR3 reads TGTGCCAGCAGCTTAGGGACTCGAAACACCATATATTTT.

This rearrangement joins TRBV30 to TRBJ1-1, with unresolved D. The CDR3 sequence is 12 residues long. CDR1 is GTSNPN, CDR2 SVGIG, per germline (reference sequence). Trimming removed 1 base at V and 0 bases at J, with 3 bases between. This CDR3 reads CAWSALNTEAFF. DNA of the CDR3: TGTGCCTGGAGTGCATTGAACACTGAAGCTTTCTTT.

The chain links TRBV18 to TRBJ2-3; tentatively, D is TRBD1 (7 bases). The CDR3 consists of 13 residues. Trimming removed 5 bases from V and 8 bases from J, with 14 bases in between. Germline CDR1 reads KGHSH; CDR2 reads LQKENI. In nucleotides, the CDR3 is TGTGCCAGCTCATCAGACCAGGGGGGTACGCAGTATTTT. Translated: CASSSDQGGTQYF. Full variable domain (remainder filled in from reference TRBV18 and TRBJ2-3): NAGVMQNPRHLVRRRGQEARLRCSPMKGHSHVYWYRQLPEEGLKFMVYLQKENIIDESGMPKERFSAEFPKEGPSILRIQQVVRGDSAAYFCASSSDQGGTQYFGPGTRLTVL.

Comments on this clone: This specimen includes other DNA sequences encoding the same CDR3. The chain links TRBV28 to TRBJ2-5, with TRBD1 as a possible D gene (7 bases). This CDR3 is built from 14 residues. The ends were cut back, 8 bases at V and 1 base at J, with 14 bases in the middle. Germline V gives CDR1 MDHEN, CDR2 SYDVKM. CDR3 in amino acids: CASLPGDSQETQYF. Here the CDR3 DNA reads TGTGCCAGCCTCCCGGGGGACAGCCAAGAGACCCAGTACTTC.

This chain uses TRBV9 with TRBJ1-3; D gene ambiguous. CDR3 length: 13 amino acids. Germline lookup yields CDR1 SGDLS and CDR2 YYNGEE. Trimming took off 2 bases at V and 1 base at J, with 4 bases between the two ends. CDR3: CASSVGSGNTIYF. Here the CDR3 DNA reads TGTGCCAGCAGCGTTGGGTCTGGAAACACCATATATTTT.

V usage is TRBV30 and J usage is TRBJ2-3; possibly TRBD2 for D (5 bases). The V end was cut by 5 bases, the J end by 7 bases, with 10 bases between. The CDR3 is 11 amino acids. From germline, CDR1 is GTSNPN and CDR2 SVGIG (reference sequence). CDR3 sequence: CAWALANTQYF. CDR3 coding DNA: TGTGCCTGGGCCCTAGCAAATACGCAGTATTTT.

This chain uses TRBV28 with TRBJ2-7; 13 nucleotides line up with TRBD2. Germline CDR1 MDHEN, CDR2 SYDVKM. V was clipped by 6 bases and J by 2 bases; unmatched bases: 7. The CDR3 sequence is 16 residues long. The CDR3 DNA is TGTGCCAGCAGCCCTCCCGGGACTAGCGGGACCTACGAGCAGTACTTC. Residues: CASSPPGTSGTYEQYF.

The chain is built from TRBV11-3 and TRBJ2-2; D gene ambiguous. Trimming removed 6 bases from V and 3 bases from J, with 14 bases in between. Per germline, CDR1 SGHNT and CDR2 YENEEA. The CDR3 is made up of 15 amino acids. DNA for the CDR3: TGTGCCAGCAGGGACCCGACATTCGACACCGGGGAGCTGTTTTTT. Translating gives CASRDPTFDTGELFF.

This chain joins TRBV19 and TRBJ2-1, with D tentatively TRBD2 (5 bases). In germline, CDR1 is LNHDA, CDR2 SQIVND (reference sequence). This CDR3 is built from 14 residues. V was clipped by 4 bases and J by 5 bases, with 12 bases between them. The CDR3: CASSTFGIHNEQFF. The CDR3 coding sequence is TGTGCCAGTAGTACGTTCGGGATTCACAATGAGCAGTTCTTC.

V gene TRBV7-9 combines with J gene TRBJ1-6; no firm D call. Trimming took off 8 bases at V and 4 bases at J, with 15 bases between the two ends. The germline V gene has CDR1 SEHNR and CDR2 FQNEAQ (reference sequence). CDR3 size: 15 residues. CDR3 sequence reads: CASSPFSQYNSPLHF. CDR3 sequence (DNA): TGTGCCAGCTCCCCCTTCTCCCAGTATAATTCACCCCTCCACTTT.

This clone has only a few counts. The chain links TRBV2 to TRBJ2-2; 10 positions agree with TRBD1. The germline gives CDR1 SNHLY, CDR2 FYNNEI. V was pared by 3 bases and J by 5 bases, with 3 bases of the junction left unmatched. The CDR3 loop spans 15 amino acids. CDR3 bases: TGTGCCAGCAGTGAGCAGGGACAGGGGACCGGGGAGCTGTTTTTT. This sequence encodes CASSEQGQGTGELFF.

The rearrangement joins TRBV28 to TRBJ1-3; tentative D call: TRBD1 (5 bases). Germline V CDR1 and CDR2: MDHEN, SYDVKM. The V gene lost 6 bases and the J gene lost 2 bases, with 14 bases spanning the gap. CDR3 size: 15 residues. CDR3 residues: CASRSGTWPGNTIYF. The CDR3, as DNA: TGTGCCAGCAGATCCGGGACGTGGCCTGGAAACACCATATATTTT. Combining the CDR3 with reference TRBV28 and TRBJ1-3 gives the whole variable domain DVKVTQSSRYLVKRTGEKVFLECVQDMDHENMFWYRQDPGLGLRLIYFSYDVKMKEKGDIPEGYSVSREKKERFSLILESASTNQTSMYLCASRSGTWPGNTIYFGEGSWLTVV.